The sequence of this TCR beta chain was determined in a study of CD8 T cells in ankylosing spondylitis (dated by TCRdb to between 2016 and 2019). Describing the broader study: The study profiled T cell receptor beta repertoires in healthy donors and ankylosing spondylitis patients to find disease-linked TCR variants. The full study cohort was made up of about two dozen ankylosing spondylitis patients and over 90 healthy donors. Peripheral blood samples were taken, and synovial fluid was additionally collected from ankylosing spondylitis patients.

From the germline V gene (reference sequence), CDR1 is LNHNV and CDR2 is YYDKDF. V is trimmed back by 5 bases and J by 2 bases, and the junction contains 12 bases that no gene match accounts for. Including the terminal cysteine and phenylalanine, the CDR3 comprises 19 residues. CDR3 DNA only is kept here, 57 bases in frame from base 1. Sequencing took place on an Illumina HiSeq 2500. Quantitative 5'-RACE with molecular barcodes was used to prepare TCR beta libraries. In the paper's pipeline: A new computational method, built on a probabilistic model of VDJ rearrangement, was used to identify disease-linked TCR variants. Using fastp at Q25 and MiXCR, TCRdb reprocessed the public reads and kept productive beta chains. Identical CDR3 proteins give one entry, which carries the most common genes and DNA. In this record, the V and J calls reflect TCRdb's handling and not the investigators' own analysis. In all, the sample holds roughly 700,000 distinct CDR3 sequences, and about 20% of those were seen once. The ten largest clones capture around 19% of the sample.

The paper's findings and limits, for the study overall: Some motif variants had previously been reported in the synovial fluid and blood of reactive arthritis patients, which suggests shared mechanisms of disease initiation. The disease-linked clones had a CD8+ phenotype and were found at relatively low frequencies in peripheral blood. The disease-linked clones were reported to be significantly enriched in matched synovial fluid samples from ankylosing spondylitis patients. A TCR beta motif made up of eight or nine highly homologous amino acid variants appeared to be characteristic of blood from ankylosing spondylitis patients.

This clonotype was found a few times. It lacks a known antigen. It has no much larger one-base neighbor in the sample; base qualities were not kept. Sequenced sample: blood, either unsorted or a sorted T cell fraction (not recorded which). This TCR was recovered from a male donor with ankylosing spondylitis. The chain uses TRBV15 and TRBJ2-2, with 12 central nucleotides matching TRBD1. CDR3 reads: CATSWEGTGGEINTGELFF. The DNA reads TGTGCCACCAGCTGGGAGGGGACAGGGGGCGAAATCAACACCGGGGAGCTGTTTTTT.